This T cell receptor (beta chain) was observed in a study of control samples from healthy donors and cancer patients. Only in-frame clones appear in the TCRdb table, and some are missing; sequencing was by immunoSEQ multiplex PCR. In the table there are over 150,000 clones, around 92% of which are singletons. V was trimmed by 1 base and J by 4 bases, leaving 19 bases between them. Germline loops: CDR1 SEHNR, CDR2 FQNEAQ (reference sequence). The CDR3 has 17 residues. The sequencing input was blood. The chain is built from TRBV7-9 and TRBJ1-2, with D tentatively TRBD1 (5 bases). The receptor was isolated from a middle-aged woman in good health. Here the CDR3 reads CASSLDIMGQQIYGYTF. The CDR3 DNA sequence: TGTGCCAGCAGCTTAGATATCATGGGGCAACAAATCTATGGCTACACCTTC.